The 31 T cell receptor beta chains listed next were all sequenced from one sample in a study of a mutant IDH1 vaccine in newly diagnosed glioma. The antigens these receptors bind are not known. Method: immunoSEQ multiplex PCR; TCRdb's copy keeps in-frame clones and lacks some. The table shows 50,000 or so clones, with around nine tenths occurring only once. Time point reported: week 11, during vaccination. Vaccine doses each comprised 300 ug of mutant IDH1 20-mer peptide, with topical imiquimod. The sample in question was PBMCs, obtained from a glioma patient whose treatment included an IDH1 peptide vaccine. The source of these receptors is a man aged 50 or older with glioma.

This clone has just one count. CDR3 in amino acids: CATSREGSYGYTF. The CDR3 nucleotides read TGTGCCACCAGCAGAGAGGGCAGCTATGGCTACACCTTC. The chain combines TRBV15 with TRBJ1-2; the D is unclear. The ends were cut back, 0 bases at V and 4 bases at J, with 6 bases in the middle. Germline CDR1 reads LNHNV; CDR2 reads YYDKDF (reference sequence). The CDR3 runs 13 residues.

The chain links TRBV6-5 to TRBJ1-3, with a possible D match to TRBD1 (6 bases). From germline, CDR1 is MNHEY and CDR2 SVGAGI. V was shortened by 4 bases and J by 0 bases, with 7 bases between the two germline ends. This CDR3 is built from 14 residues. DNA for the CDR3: TGTGCCAGCAGTTCGGACAGCTCTGGAAACACCATATATTTT. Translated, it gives CASSSDSSGNTIYF.

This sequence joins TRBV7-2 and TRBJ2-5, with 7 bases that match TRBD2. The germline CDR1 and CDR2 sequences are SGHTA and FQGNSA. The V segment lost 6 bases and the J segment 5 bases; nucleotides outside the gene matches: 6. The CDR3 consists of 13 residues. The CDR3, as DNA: TGTGCCAGCAGACTAGCGAGTGGCGAGACCCAGTACTTC. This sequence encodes CASRLASGETQYF.

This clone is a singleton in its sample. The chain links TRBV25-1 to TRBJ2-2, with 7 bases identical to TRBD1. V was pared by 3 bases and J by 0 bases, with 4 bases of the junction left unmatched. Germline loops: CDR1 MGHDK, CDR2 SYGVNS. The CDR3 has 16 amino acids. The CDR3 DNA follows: TGTGCCAGCAGTGATTCCGGGACAGCGAACACCGGGGAGCTGTTTTTT. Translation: CASSDSGTANTGELFF.

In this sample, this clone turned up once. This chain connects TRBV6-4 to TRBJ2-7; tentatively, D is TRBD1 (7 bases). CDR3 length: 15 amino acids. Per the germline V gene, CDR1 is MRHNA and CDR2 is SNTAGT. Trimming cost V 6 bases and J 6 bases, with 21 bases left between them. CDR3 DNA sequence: TGTGCCAGCAGGGAGGGCACAGGGGATTTAGTCGAGCAGTACTTC. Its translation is CASREGTGDLVEQYF.

CDR3 in DNA: TGTGCCAGCAGTACTATCCGGGACAGCTCCTACGAGCAGTACTTC. Residues: CASSTIRDSSYEQYF. The V call is TRBV11-2, the J call TRBJ2-7; 7 bases are shared with TRBD1. V gave up 6 bases and J gave up 0 bases; unmatched junction bases: 8. CDR3 length: 15 amino acids. Germline-derived CDR1 and CDR2 are SGHAT and FQNNGV.

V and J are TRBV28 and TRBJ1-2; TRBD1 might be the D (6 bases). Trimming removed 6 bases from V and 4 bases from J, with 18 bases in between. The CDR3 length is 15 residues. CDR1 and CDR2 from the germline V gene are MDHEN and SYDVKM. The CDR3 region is CASSYPGARGYGYTF. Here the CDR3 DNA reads TGTGCCAGCAGCTATCCGGGGGCGCGAGGCTATGGCTACACCTTC.

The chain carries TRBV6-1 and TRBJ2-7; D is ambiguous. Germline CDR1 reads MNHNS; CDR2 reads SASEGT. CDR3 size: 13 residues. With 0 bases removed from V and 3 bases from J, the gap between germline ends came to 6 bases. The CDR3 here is CASSEAAIYEQYF. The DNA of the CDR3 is TGTGCCAGCAGTGAAGCTGCGATCTACGAGCAGTACTTC.

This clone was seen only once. CDR3 amino acids: CATSRSSELGTEAFF. In DNA form, the CDR3 reads TGTGCCACCAGCAGGAGCAGTGAATTGGGCACTGAAGCTTTCTTT. The rearrangement joins TRBV15 to TRBJ1-1; D ambiguous. The V and J ends lost 3 bases and 4 bases respectively, with 15 bases between them. This CDR3 comprises 15 residues. Germline CDR1 reads LNHNV; CDR2 reads YYDKDF (reference sequence).

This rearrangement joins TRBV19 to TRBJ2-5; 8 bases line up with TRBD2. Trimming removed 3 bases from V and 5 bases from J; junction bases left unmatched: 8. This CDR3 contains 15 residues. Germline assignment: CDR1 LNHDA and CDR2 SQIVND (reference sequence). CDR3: CASSIGGATEETQYF. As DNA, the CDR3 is TGTGCCAGTAGTATCGGGGGGGCTACGGAGGAGACCCAGTACTTC.

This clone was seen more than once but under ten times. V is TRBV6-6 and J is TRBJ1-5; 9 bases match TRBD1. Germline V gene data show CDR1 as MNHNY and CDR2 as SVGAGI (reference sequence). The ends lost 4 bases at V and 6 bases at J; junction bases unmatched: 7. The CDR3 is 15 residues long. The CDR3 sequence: CASSSWDREGQPQHF. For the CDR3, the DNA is TGTGCCAGCAGTTCTTGGGACAGGGAGGGTCAGCCCCAGCATTTT.

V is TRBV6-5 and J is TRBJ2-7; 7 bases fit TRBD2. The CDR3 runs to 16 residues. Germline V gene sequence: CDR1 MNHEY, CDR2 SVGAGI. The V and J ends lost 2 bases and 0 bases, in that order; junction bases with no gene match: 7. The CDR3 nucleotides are TGTGCCAGCAGTTACCGGGGACTATCAAACTCCTACGAGCAGTACTTC. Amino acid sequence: CASSYRGLSNSYEQYF.

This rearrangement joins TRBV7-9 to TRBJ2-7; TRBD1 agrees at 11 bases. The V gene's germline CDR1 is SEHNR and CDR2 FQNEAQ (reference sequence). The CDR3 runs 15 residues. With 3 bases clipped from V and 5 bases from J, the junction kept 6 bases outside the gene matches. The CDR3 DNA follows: TGTGCCAGCAGCTTCCACGGGGACAGGGGGAACGAGCAGTACTTC. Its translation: CASSFHGDRGNEQYF.

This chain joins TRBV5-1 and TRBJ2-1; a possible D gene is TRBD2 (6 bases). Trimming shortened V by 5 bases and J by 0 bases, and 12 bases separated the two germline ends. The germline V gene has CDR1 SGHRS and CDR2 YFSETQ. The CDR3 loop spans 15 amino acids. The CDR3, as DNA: TGCGCCAGCAGGCGGGATTCTAGCTCCTACAATGAGCAGTTCTTC. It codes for CASRRDSSSYNEQFF.

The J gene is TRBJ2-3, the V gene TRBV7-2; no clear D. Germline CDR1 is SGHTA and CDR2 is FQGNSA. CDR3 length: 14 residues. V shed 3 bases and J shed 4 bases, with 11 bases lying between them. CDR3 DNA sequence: TGTGCCAGCAGCTTCACAGCTCCCCCAGATACGCAGTATTTT. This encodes CASSFTAPPDTQYF. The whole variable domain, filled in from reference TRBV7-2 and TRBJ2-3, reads GAGVSQSPSNKVTEKGKDVELRCDPISGHTALYWYRQSLGQGLEFLIYFQGNSAPDKSGLPSDRFSAERTGGSVSTLTIQRTQQEDSAVYLCASSFTAPPDTQYFGPGTRLTVL.

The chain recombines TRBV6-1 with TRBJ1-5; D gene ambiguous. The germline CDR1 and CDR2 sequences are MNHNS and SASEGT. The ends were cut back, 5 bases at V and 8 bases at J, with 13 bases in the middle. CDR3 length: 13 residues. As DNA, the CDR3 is TGTGCCAGCAGTAGCCGAGGAGGTGAGCCCCAGCATTTT. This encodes CASSSRGGEPQHF.

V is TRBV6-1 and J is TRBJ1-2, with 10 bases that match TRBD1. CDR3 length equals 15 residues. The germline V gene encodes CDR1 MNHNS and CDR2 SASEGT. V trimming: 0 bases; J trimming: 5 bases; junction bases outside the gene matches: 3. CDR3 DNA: TGTGCCAGCAGTGAAGCCCCGGACAGGGGGTATGGCTACACCTTC. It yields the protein CASSEAPDRGYGYTF.

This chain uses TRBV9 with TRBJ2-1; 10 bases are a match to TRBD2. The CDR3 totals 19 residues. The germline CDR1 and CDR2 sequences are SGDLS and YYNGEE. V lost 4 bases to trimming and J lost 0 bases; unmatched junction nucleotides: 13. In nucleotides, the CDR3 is TGTGCCAGCAGCCTAAGGGGGGTAGCGGGGGGAAGCTCCTACAATGAGCAGTTCTTC. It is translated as CASSLRGVAGGSSYNEQFF. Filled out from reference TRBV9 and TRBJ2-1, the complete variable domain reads DSGVTQTPKHLITATGQRVTLRCSPRSGDLSVYWYQQSLDQGLQFLIQYYNGEERAKGNILERFSAQQFPDLHSELNLSSLELGDSALYFCASSLRGVAGGSSYNEQFFGPGTRLTVL.

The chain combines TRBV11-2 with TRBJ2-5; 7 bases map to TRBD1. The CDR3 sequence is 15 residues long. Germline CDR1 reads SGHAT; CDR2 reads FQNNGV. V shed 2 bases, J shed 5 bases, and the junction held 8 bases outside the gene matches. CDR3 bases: TGTGCCAGCAGCTTACGGAGACAGGGATCGGAGACCCAGTACTTC. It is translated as CASSLRRQGSETQYF.

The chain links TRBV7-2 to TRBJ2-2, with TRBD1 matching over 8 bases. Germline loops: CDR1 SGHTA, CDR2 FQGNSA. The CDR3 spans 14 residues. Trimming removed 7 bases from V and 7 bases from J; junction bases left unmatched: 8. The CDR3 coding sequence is TGTGCCAGCACCGAGGACAGGGAAAGCGGGGAGCTGTTTTTT. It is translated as CASTEDRESGELFF.

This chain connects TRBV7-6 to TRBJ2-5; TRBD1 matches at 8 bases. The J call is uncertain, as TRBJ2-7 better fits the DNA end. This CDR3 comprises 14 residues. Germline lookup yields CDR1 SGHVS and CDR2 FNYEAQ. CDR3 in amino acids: CASSSRSGGLEQYF. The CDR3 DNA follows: TGTGCCAGCAGCTCCCGTTCAGGGGGCCTCGAGCAGTACTTC.

The CDR3 bases are TGTGCCAGCAGGGCGGGGAACACTGAAGCTTTCTTT. It codes for CASRAGNTEAFF. The chain joins TRBV2 to TRBJ1-1; unclear D gene. This CDR3 region has 12 residues. Between the trimmed V and J ends, which lost 6 bases and 1 base, there was a span of 6 bases. Germline V gene sequence: CDR1 SNHLY, CDR2 FYNNEI.

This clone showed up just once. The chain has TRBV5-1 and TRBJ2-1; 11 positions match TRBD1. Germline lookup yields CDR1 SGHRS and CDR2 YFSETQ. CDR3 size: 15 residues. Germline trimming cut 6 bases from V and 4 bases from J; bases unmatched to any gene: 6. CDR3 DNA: TGCGCCAGCACTTCGGGGACAGGGGGATACAATGAGCAGTTCTTC. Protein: CASTSGTGGYNEQFF. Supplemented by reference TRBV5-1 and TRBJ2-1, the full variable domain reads KAGVTQTPRYLIKTRGQQVTLSCSPISGHRSVSWYQQTPGQGLQFLFEYFSETQRNKGNFPGRFSGRQFSNSRSEMNVSTLELGDSALYLCASTSGTGGYNEQFFGPGTRLTVL.

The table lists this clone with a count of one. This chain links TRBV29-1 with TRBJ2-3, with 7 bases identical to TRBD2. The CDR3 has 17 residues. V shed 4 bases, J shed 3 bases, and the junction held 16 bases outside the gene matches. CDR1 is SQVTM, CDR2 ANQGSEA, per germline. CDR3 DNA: TGCAGCGTTGGGCAAGCGGGGATACCCATGGGGACAGATACGCAGTATTTT. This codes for CSVGQAGIPMGTDTQYF.

CDR3 amino acids: CASSLFPGSSYEQYF. The DNA for the CDR3 is TGTGCCAGCAGTTTATTTCCGGGGAGCTCCTACGAGCAGTACTTC. The J gene is TRBJ2-7, the V gene TRBV27, with D possibly matching TRBD2 (5 bases). The germline gives CDR1 MNHEY, CDR2 SMNVEV (reference sequence). Trimming removed 1 base at V and 0 bases at J, with 10 bases between. The CDR3 is 15 amino acids.

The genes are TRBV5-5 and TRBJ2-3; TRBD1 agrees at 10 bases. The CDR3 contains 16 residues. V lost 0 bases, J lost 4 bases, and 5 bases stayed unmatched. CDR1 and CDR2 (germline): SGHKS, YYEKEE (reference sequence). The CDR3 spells CASSLADRGLADTQYF. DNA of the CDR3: TGTGCCAGCAGCTTGGCCGACAGGGGGCTAGCAGATACGCAGTATTTT.

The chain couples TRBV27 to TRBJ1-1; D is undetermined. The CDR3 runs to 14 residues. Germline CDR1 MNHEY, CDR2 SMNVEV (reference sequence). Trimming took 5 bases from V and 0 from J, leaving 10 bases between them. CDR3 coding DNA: TGTGCCAGCAGTACCCTTGAGATGAACACTGAAGCTTTCTTT. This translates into CASSTLEMNTEAFF.

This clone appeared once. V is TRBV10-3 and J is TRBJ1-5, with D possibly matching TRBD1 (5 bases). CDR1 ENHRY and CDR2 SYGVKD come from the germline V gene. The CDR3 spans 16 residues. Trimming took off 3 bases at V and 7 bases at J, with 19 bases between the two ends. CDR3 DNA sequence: TGTGCCATCAGTGAAAACCCCTCCCAGGGTGCCCAGCCCCAGCATTTT. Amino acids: CAISENPSQGAQPQHF.

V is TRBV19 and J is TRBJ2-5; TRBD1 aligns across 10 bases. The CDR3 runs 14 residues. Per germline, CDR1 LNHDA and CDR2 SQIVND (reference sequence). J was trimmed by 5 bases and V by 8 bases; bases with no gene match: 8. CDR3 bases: TGTGCCAGTCTCGACAGGGGGCGCACGGAGACCCAGTACTTC. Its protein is CASLDRGRTETQYF.

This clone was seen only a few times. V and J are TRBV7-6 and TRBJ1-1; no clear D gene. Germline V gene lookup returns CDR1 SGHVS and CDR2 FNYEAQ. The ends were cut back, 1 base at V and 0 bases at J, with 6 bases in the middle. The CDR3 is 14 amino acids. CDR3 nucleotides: TGTGCCAGCAGCTTAGTGGGGATGAACACTGAAGCTTTCTTT. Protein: CASSLVGMNTEAFF.

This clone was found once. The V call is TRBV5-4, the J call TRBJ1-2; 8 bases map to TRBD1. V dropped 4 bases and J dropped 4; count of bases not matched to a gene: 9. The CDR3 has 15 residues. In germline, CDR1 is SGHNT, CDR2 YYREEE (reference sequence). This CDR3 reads CASSADRGVSYGYTF. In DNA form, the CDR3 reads TGTGCCAGCAGCGCAGACAGGGGAGTAAGCTATGGCTACACCTTC.